Listed below are T cell receptor beta chains from one sample, sequenced in a study of T-cell memory formation after mild COVID-19. TCRdb fed the 5' RACE reads into MiXCR, producing one record per CDR3 protein. The data contain 350,000 or so distinct CDR3 sequences, around a fifth of them singletons. Sequencing input: PBMCs or a T cell subset sorted from them (not recorded which). The receptors stem from a man between 18 and 35 years old who had mild COVID-19 (a few samples of this study predate the infection). Cell type and time point are not known. Each CDR3 is given with its conserved first and last residue. Each record gives: clone size, D gene, J gene, V gene, CDR3 DNA, CDR3 protein. A D gene is named only where the DNA matches it firmly. Part of the rows lack a size; the others show once, few, many or a class for expanded clones.

abundance: -
d_gene: TRBD1
j_gene: TRBJ1-1
v_gene: TRBV27
CDR3nt: TGTGCCAGCTGTCAAGGACAGGGGTTGACTGAAGCTTTCTTT
CDR3aa: CASCQGQGLTEAFF

abundance: -
d_gene: -
j_gene: TRBJ1-2
v_gene: TRBV7-9
CDR3nt: TGTGCCAGCAGCTCCAGTCTTGTCCTGGATCCTGGAGGCTACACCTTC
CDR3aa: CASSSSLVLDPGGYTF

abundance: many
d_gene: -
j_gene: TRBJ2-3
v_gene: TRBV7-9
CDR3nt: TGTGCCAGCAGCTTCATGGGGTCAGATACGCAGTATTTT
CDR3aa: CASSFMGSDTQYF

abundance: -
d_gene: TRBD1
j_gene: TRBJ2-2
v_gene: TRBV5-1
CDR3nt: TGCGCCAGCAGCCCTCAGGGACAGGGGAACACCGGGGAGCTGTTTTTT
CDR3aa: CASSPQGQGNTGELFF

abundance: -
d_gene: -
j_gene: TRBJ1-1
v_gene: TRBV30
CDR3nt: TGTGCCTGGACAGCGGCGGGGGTTACTGAAGCTTTCTTT
CDR3aa: CAWTAAGVTEAFF

abundance: -
d_gene: TRBD1
j_gene: TRBJ1-2
v_gene: TRBV12-3/TRBV12-4
CDR3nt: TGTGCCAGCAGTCCGACAGGGGGCTATGGCTACACCTTC
CDR3aa: CASSPTGGYGYTF

abundance: few
d_gene: -
j_gene: TRBJ2-1
v_gene: TRBV6-2/TRBV6-3
CDR3nt: TGTGCCAGCAGTTACTGGCAGGGCACCAACGAGCAGTTCTTC
CDR3aa: CASSYWQGTNEQFF

abundance: -
d_gene: -
j_gene: TRBJ1-2
v_gene: TRBV18
CDR3nt: TGTGCCAGCTCACCACCCACTCTCCCTGGCTACACCTTC
CDR3aa: CASSPPTLPGYTF

abundance: -
d_gene: -
j_gene: TRBJ1-2
v_gene: TRBV12-3/TRBV12-4
CDR3nt: TGTGCCAGCAGTTTATATCAGGCTAACTATGGCTACACCTTC
CDR3aa: CASSLYQANYGYTF

abundance: few
d_gene: TRBD1
j_gene: TRBJ1-5
v_gene: TRBV6-2/TRBV6-3
CDR3nt: TGTGCCAGCTCCTGGCGGTCAGGGGGAAATCAGCCCCAGCATTTT
CDR3aa: CASSWRSGGNQPQHF

abundance: few
d_gene: -
j_gene: TRBJ2-1
v_gene: TRBV28
CDR3nt: -
CDR3aa: CASSSSVRELYNNEQFF

abundance: few
d_gene: -
j_gene: TRBJ2-3
v_gene: TRBV20-1
CDR3nt: TGCAGTGCGGCAGGGTCAGGGACAGATACGCAGTATTTT
CDR3aa: CSAAGSGTDTQYF

abundance: few
d_gene: -
j_gene: TRBJ2-5
v_gene: TRBV29-1
CDR3nt: TGCAGCGTTCCCTTAGTAGGGAATCAAGAGACCCAGTACTTC
CDR3aa: CSVPLVGNQETQYF

abundance: few
d_gene: -
j_gene: TRBJ1-3
v_gene: TRBV6-5
CDR3nt: TGTGCCAGCAGTTACTCGATTCAATACCCCTCTGGAAACACCATATATTTT
CDR3aa: CASSYSIQYPSGNTIYF

abundance: -
d_gene: -
j_gene: TRBJ1-1
v_gene: TRBV11-2
CDR3nt: TGTGCCAGCAGAACCGGGTGGGGTAGCACTGAAGCTTTCTTT
CDR3aa: CASRTGWGSTEAFF

abundance: -
d_gene: TRBD1
j_gene: TRBJ1-6
v_gene: TRBV7-9
CDR3nt: TGTGCCAGCAGCTTAGGAGGGACAGGTCTCCACTTT
CDR3aa: CASSLGGTGLHF

abundance: few
d_gene: TRBD2
j_gene: TRBJ2-5
v_gene: TRBV5-1
CDR3nt: TGCGCCAGCAGCTTGGAGGGGACTAGAGAGACCCAGTACTTC
CDR3aa: CASSLEGTRETQYF

abundance: few
d_gene: -
j_gene: TRBJ2-4
v_gene: TRBV5-6
CDR3nt: TGTGCCAGCAGCTTGTTGCTCGGGGACACCATAGCCAAAAACATTCAGTACTTC
CDR3aa: CASSLLLGDTIAKNIQYF

abundance: -
d_gene: -
j_gene: TRBJ1-1
v_gene: TRBV30
CDR3nt: TGTGCCTGGAGTGTAGGCAGCATGAACACTGAAGCTTTCTTT
CDR3aa: CAWSVGSMNTEAFF

abundance: few
d_gene: TRBD1
j_gene: TRBJ1-6
v_gene: TRBV7-2
CDR3nt: TGTGCCAGCAGCGGGGTCGGGACAGGGGGTTCACCCCTCCACTTT
CDR3aa: CASSGVGTGGSPLHF

abundance: few
d_gene: -
j_gene: TRBJ1-1
v_gene: TRBV14
CDR3nt: TGTGCCAGCAGCCAAGATTTCGGGGGAGGGCTGAACACTGAAGCTTTCTTT
CDR3aa: CASSQDFGGGLNTEAFF

abundance: few
d_gene: TRBD2
j_gene: TRBJ2-1
v_gene: TRBV7-9
CDR3nt: TGTGCCAGCAGCCTAAACCTAGCGGGGGGCATGAATGAGCAGTTCTTC
CDR3aa: CASSLNLAGGMNEQFF

abundance: -
d_gene: -
j_gene: TRBJ2-5
v_gene: TRBV29-1
CDR3nt: TGCAGCACCCCGGGGCAGGGTATGGAGACCCAGTACTTC
CDR3aa: CSTPGQGMETQYF

abundance: -
d_gene: -
j_gene: TRBJ2-7
v_gene: TRBV7-6
CDR3nt: TGTGCCAGCAGCCTCTCCCGGTTGGGGGGATCCTACGAGCAGTACTTC
CDR3aa: CASSLSRLGGSYEQYF

abundance: -
d_gene: -
j_gene: TRBJ2-5
v_gene: TRBV11-2
CDR3nt: TGTGCCAGCAGCCCCCGGACAGTGACAGAGACCCAGTACTTC
CDR3aa: CASSPRTVTETQYF

abundance: -
d_gene: -
j_gene: TRBJ1-2
v_gene: TRBV25-1
CDR3nt: TGTGCCAGCAGTGAATATAATAGCCCAAACTATGGCTACACCTTC
CDR3aa: CASSEYNSPNYGYTF

abundance: many
d_gene: TRBD2
j_gene: TRBJ2-1
v_gene: TRBV11-2
CDR3nt: TGTGCCAGCAGCCCACTATTATTGGGGACTAGTCGGCCCTACAATGAGCAGTTCTTC
CDR3aa: CASSPLLLGTSRPYNEQFF

abundance: -
d_gene: -
j_gene: TRBJ1-6
v_gene: TRBV27
CDR3nt: TGTGCCAGCAGTTTTTACGTACAGAGTAATTCACCCCTCCACTTT
CDR3aa: CASSFYVQSNSPLHF

abundance: -
d_gene: -
j_gene: TRBJ2-5
v_gene: TRBV7-2
CDR3nt: TGTGCCAGCAGCTTAGAATGGGGGTTTGCTGTGACCCAGTACTTC
CDR3aa: CASSLEWGFAVTQYF

abundance: many
d_gene: -
j_gene: TRBJ1-1
v_gene: TRBV6-5
CDR3nt: TGTGCCAGCAGTTACATGAGCCTCGGGACTGAAGCTTTCTTT
CDR3aa: CASSYMSLGTEAFF

abundance: -
d_gene: -
j_gene: TRBJ2-5
v_gene: TRBV12-3/TRBV12-4
CDR3nt: TGTGCCAGCAGTCTACAGAGATTCCAAGAGACCCAGTACTTC
CDR3aa: CASSLQRFQETQYF

abundance: -
d_gene: -
j_gene: TRBJ2-2
v_gene: TRBV7-2
CDR3nt: TGTGCCAGCAGCTCGAGCCTGACCGGGGAGCTGTTTTTT
CDR3aa: CASSSSLTGELFF

abundance: -
d_gene: -
j_gene: TRBJ2-1
v_gene: TRBV7-2
CDR3nt: TGTGCCAGCTCACCGGATCGTGGGGGAAGGATAGAGCAGTTCTTC
CDR3aa: CASSPDRGGRIEQFF